A single sample is the source of the 21 T cell receptor beta chains below, sequenced in a study of blood T cells in healthy people across ages. The authors ran a second PCR of roughly 6 to 12 cycles using a sample-barcoded 5' primer and a J-beta primer mix. TCRdb reprocessed the 5' RACE reads via MiXCR and lists one record per CDR3 protein. The sample consists of 600,000 to 1,000,000 distinct CDR3 sequences, around 25% of them appearing once. This same sample was also part of a study on T cells of mothers and their children.

Material: blood. These receptors all come from a boy aged 5 to 17 in good health.

The rearrangement joins TRBV12-3 or TRBV12-4 to TRBJ2-5; 15 bases fit TRBD2. The J call may be wrong; the DNA end is better matched by TRBJ2-1. The length of the CDR3 is 15 residues. The CDR3 spells CASSLRTSGGDEQFF. CDR3 DNA: TGTGCCAGTAGTCTCCGGACTAGCGGGGGGGATGAGCAGTTCTTC.

The chain employs TRBV12-3 or TRBV12-4 and TRBJ1-2, with D perhaps matching TRBD1 (6 bases). Trimming cost V 7 bases and J 7 bases, with 19 bases left between them. There are 14 residues in the CDR3. For the CDR3, the DNA is TGTGCCAGCACCCCAATAGGCGGGGGCGGTGGCTACACCTTC. This encodes CASTPIGGGGGYTF.

This clonotype appeared once. The rearrangement links TRBV24-1 to TRBJ1-5; 12 bases are shared with TRBD1. Per germline, CDR1 KGHDR and CDR2 SFDVKD. This CDR3 has 15 residues. The trim removed 4 bases at V and 4 bases at J, leaving 1 base unmatched. The CDR3 nucleotides are TGTGCCACCAGTGAGGGACAGGGGGCTAATCAGCCCCAGCATTTT. As protein: CATSEGQGANQPQHF.

This chain uses TRBV25-1 with TRBJ2-7, with D maybe TRBD2 (6 bases). V was clipped by 5 bases and J by 7 bases, with 12 bases between them. The germline gives CDR1 MGHDK, CDR2 SYGVNS. The CDR3 is 12 amino acids. In nucleotides, the CDR3 is TGTGCCAGCAGTATCGGCGCGGGGGAGCAGTACTTC. It encodes CASSIGAGEQYF.

This rearrangement joins TRBV3-1 to TRBJ2-5, with D unclear. Trimming took 2 bases from V and 5 from J, leaving 9 bases between them. The germline CDR1 and CDR2 sequences are LGHDT and YNNKEL (reference sequence). This CDR3 is built from 13 residues. The CDR3 loop reads CASSQLVSETQYF. CDR3 nucleotides: TGTGCCAGCAGCCAACTAGTTTCGGAGACCCAGTACTTC.

J is TRBJ1-4 and V is TRBV7-9; D unresolved. Looked up from germline, CDR1 is SEHNR and CDR2 is FQNEAQ (reference sequence). The CDR3 sequence is 16 residues long. Trimming stripped 4 bases from V and 2 bases from J, with 14 bases between. CDR3 DNA sequence: TGTGCCAGCAGCTACGGAGTGGCCGGCACTAATGAAAAACTGTTTTTT. This encodes CASSYGVAGTNEKLFF.

This clonotype appeared many times. The rearrangement joins TRBV5-1 to TRBJ2-7, with unresolved D. With 2 bases removed from V and 0 bases from J, the gap between germline ends came to 9 bases. The CDR3 length is 14 residues. Germline V gives CDR1 SGHRS, CDR2 YFSETQ. CDR3: CASSLTGSSYEQYF. CDR3 nucleotide sequence: TGCGCCAGCAGCTTAACTGGTTCCTCCTACGAGCAGTACTTC.

The chain combines TRBV19 with TRBJ2-7; the D call may be TRBD1 or TRBD2 (5 bases each). V dropped 1 base and J dropped 3 bases, with 16 bases sitting between them. CDR3 length: 16 amino acids. The germline gives CDR1 LNHDA, CDR2 SQIVND (reference sequence). Here the CDR3 reads CASSIAAPGRIYEQYF. CDR3 bases: TGTGCCAGTAGTATAGCCGCCCCGGGACGGATCTACGAGCAGTACTTC.

V and J are TRBV9 and TRBJ2-5; perhaps TRBD1 as D (5 bases). Germline CDR1 SGDLS, CDR2 YYNGEE. The CDR3 covers 15 residues. V lost 4 bases to trimming and J lost 1 base, with 14 bases between them. CDR3 coding DNA: TGTGCCAGCAGCCAAACGACAGATAGCCAAGAGACCCAGTACTTC. Translation: CASSQTTDSQETQYF.

A remark on this clonotype: Compared with germline, one end of the junction differs, possibly owing to a read error. The J gene is TRBJ1-1, the V gene TRBV29-1; no firm D call. The CDR3 is 13 amino acids. From germline, CDR1 is SQVTM and CDR2 ANQGSEA. The DNA of the CDR3 is TGCAGCGTTGAGGAATACGTGGGCACTGAAGCTTTATTT. Its protein product is CSVEEYVGTEALF.

This clonotype was observed many times. This rearrangement joins TRBV7-3 to TRBJ2-1; 7 bases line up with TRBD1. Trimming took 4 bases from V and 1 from J; bases not matched to a gene: 4. The CDR3 contains 15 residues. CDR1 is SGHTA, CDR2 FQGTGA, per germline. CDR3 nucleotides: TGTGCCAGCAGCTCTTCGGGACAGTCCTACAATGAGCAGTTCTTC. It codes for CASSSSGQSYNEQFF.

The rearrangement uses TRBV7-2 and TRBJ2-3; possible D gene TRBD2, 6 bases. V lost 3 bases to trimming and J lost 2 bases, with 9 bases between them. This CDR3 contains 14 residues. CDR1 is SGHTA, CDR2 FQGNSA, per germline. DNA of the CDR3: TGTGCCAGCAGCTTTACTAGCTACACAGATACGCAGTATTTT. Translated, it gives CASSFTSYTDTQYF. Drawing the rest from reference TRBV7-2 and TRBJ2-3, the complete variable domain is GAGVSQSPSNKVTEKGKDVELRCDPISGHTALYWYRQSLGQGLEFLIYFQGNSAPDKSGLPSDRFSAERTGGSVSTLTIQRTQQEDSAVYLCASSFTSYTDTQYFGPGTRLTVL.

The chain links TRBV7-9 to TRBJ2-4, with D possibly being TRBD1 (5 bases). The CDR3 covers 16 residues. V was clipped by 5 bases and J by 0 bases, with 14 bases between them. CDR1 and CDR2 from the germline V gene are SEHNR and FQNEAQ (reference sequence). The CDR3 coding sequence is TGTGCCAGCAGCCCGACAGATGAACTAGCCAAAAACATTCAGTACTTC. Translating it yields CASSPTDELAKNIQYF.

The V and J genes are TRBV11-1 and TRBJ2-7, with a possible D match to TRBD2 (6 bases). CDR1 is SGHAT and CDR2 is FQDESV in the germline V gene (reference sequence). The CDR3 is 20 amino acids. V lost 5 bases, J lost 3 bases, and 32 bases lay in between. The CDR3 nucleotides read TGTGCCAGCAGCCCTATGGGACTTATGCCTGACGGTGGTGTAAACTACGAGCAGTACTTC. It yields the protein CASSPMGLMPDGGVNYEQYF. The whole variable domain, remainder taken from reference TRBV11-1 and TRBJ2-7, is EAEVAQSPRYKITEKSQAVAFWCDPISGHATLYWYRQILGQGPELLVQFQDESVVDDSQLPKDRFSAERLKGVDSTLKIQPAELGDSAMYLCASSPMGLMPDGGVNYEQYFGPGTRLTVT.

This clonotype has just a few counts. The chain links TRBV9 to TRBJ1-5; D unresolved. Per germline, CDR1 SGDLS and CDR2 YYNGEE. The V gene lost 0 bases and the J gene lost 0 bases, with 7 bases spanning the gap. This CDR3 contains 15 residues. CDR3 sequence reads: CASSVAGDSNQPQHF. CDR3 in DNA: TGTGCCAGCAGCGTAGCAGGTGATAGCAATCAGCCCCAGCATTTT.

This clonotype was seen a few times. This chain connects TRBV11-2 to TRBJ2-5; D is perhaps TRBD2 (6 bases). The CDR3 consists of 16 residues. In germline, CDR1 is SGHAT, CDR2 FQNNGV. Trimming left V 8 bases short and J 0 bases short, with 19 bases between. CDR3 in DNA: TGTGCCAGCGTGCCACACCCAGCTAGCGACCAAGAGACCCAGTACTTC. Its protein is CASVPHPASDQETQYF.

This rearrangement joins TRBV29-1 to TRBJ2-5; 7 nucleotides line up with TRBD1. V lost 4 bases to trimming and J lost 1 base; unmatched junction nucleotides: 6. The CDR3 extends over 14 amino acids. CDR1 SQVTM and CDR2 ANQGSEA come from the germline V gene. The CDR3 nucleotides read TGCAGCGTTGCCGAGGGGACAGTCCAAGAGACCCAGTACTTC. Translated, it gives CSVAEGTVQETQYF.

This clonotype has more than one count but fewer than ten. The chain combines TRBV9 with TRBJ2-7, with 10 bases aligning to TRBD2. The CDR3 has 15 residues. The V segment lost 4 bases and the J segment 2 bases; nucleotides outside the gene matches: 6. Germline assignment: CDR1 SGDLS and CDR2 YYNGEE. The CDR3: CASSPDSGGTYEQYF. In nucleotides, the CDR3 is TGTGCCAGCAGCCCCGATAGCGGGGGGACCTACGAGCAGTACTTC.

In this sample, this clonotype turned up a few times. This chain joins TRBV7-2 and TRBJ2-3; D tentatively reads TRBD1 or TRBD2 (5 bases each). Germline values: CDR1 SGHTA, CDR2 FQGNSA. Trimming pared 1 base from V and 3 bases from J, leaving 14 bases between. This CDR3 spans 16 amino acids. CDR3 region: CASSLGGQGITDTQYF. CDR3 DNA sequence: TGTGCCAGCAGCTTAGGAGGGCAGGGTATAACAGATACGCAGTATTTT.

There are a few counts of this clonotype. The gene calls are TRBV29-1 and TRBJ2-7, with D perhaps matching TRBD1 or TRBD2 (5 bases each). CDR3 length equals 13 residues. Germline V gene lookup returns CDR1 SQVTM and CDR2 ANQGSEA. V was trimmed by 4 bases and J by 0 bases, leaving 10 bases between them. The CDR3 DNA reads TGCAGCGTTGTGGGACCGTACTCCTACGAGCAGTACTTC. Protein product: CSVVGPYSYEQYF.

This clonotype has a handful of counts. V gene TRBV4-3 combines with J gene TRBJ2-1; 10 bases match TRBD2. The end of the DNA is better explained by TRBJ2-5, so the J call may be wrong. Looked up from germline, CDR1 is LGHNA and CDR2 is YSLEER. The CDR3 spans 15 residues. CDR3 sequence: CASSQEGLADETQYF. Here the CDR3 DNA reads TGCGCCAGCAGCCAAGAAGGACTAGCGGACGAGACCCAGTACTTC.